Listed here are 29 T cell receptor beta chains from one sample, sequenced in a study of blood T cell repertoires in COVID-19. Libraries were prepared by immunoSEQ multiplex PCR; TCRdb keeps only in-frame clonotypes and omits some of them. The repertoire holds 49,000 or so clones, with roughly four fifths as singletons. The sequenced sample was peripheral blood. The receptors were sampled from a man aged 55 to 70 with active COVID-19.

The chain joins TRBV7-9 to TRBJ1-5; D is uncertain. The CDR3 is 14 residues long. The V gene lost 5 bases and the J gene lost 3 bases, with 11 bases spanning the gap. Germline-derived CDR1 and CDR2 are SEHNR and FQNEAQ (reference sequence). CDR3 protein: CASSREGVNQPQHF. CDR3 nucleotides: TGTGCCAGCAGCCGTGAGGGAGTCAATCAGCCCCAGCATTTT.

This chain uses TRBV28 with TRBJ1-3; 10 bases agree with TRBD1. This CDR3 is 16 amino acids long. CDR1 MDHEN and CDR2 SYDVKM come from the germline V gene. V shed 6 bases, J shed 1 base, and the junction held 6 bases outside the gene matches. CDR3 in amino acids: CASRDRGTRSGNTIYF. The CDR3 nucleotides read TGTGCCAGCAGGGACAGGGGGACCCGTTCTGGAAACACCATATATTTT.

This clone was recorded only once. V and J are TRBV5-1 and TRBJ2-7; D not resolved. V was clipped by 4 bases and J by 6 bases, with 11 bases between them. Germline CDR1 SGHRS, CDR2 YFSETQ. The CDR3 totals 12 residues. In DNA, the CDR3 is TGCGCCAGCAGCGACCCTACAGTCGAGCAGTACTTC. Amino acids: CASSDPTVEQYF.

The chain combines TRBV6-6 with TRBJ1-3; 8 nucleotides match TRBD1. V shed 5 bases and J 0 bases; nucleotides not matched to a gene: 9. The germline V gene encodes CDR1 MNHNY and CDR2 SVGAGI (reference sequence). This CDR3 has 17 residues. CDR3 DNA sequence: TGTGCCAGCAGTCGGTCGGGACAGGTGAACTCTGGAAACACCATATATTTT. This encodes CASSRSGQVNSGNTIYF.

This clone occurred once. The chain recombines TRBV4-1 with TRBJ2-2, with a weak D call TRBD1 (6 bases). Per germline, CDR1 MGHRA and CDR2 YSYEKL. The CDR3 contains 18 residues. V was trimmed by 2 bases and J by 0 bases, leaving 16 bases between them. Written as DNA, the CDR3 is TGCGCCAGCAGCCAAACACCCGGACAGATCTCGAACACCGGGGAGCTGTTTTTT. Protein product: CASSQTPGQISNTGELFF.

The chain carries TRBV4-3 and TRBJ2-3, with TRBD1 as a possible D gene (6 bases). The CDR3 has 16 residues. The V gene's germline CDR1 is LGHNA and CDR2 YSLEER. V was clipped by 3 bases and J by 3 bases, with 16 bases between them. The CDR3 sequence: CASSQQPGQGTDTQYF. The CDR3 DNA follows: TGCGCCAGCAGCCAGCAACCGGGACAAGGGACAGATACGCAGTATTTT.

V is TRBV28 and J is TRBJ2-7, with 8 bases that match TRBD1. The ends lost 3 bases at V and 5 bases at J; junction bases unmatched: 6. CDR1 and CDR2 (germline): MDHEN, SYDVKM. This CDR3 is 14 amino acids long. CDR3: CASSLVQGGNEQYF. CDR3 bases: TGTGCCAGCAGTTTGGTACAGGGGGGAAACGAGCAGTACTTC.

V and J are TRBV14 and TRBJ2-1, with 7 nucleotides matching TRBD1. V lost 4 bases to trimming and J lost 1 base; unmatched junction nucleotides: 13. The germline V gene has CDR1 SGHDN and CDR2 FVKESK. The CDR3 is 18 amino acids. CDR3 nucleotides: TGTGCCAGCAGCCGTAAAGGACAGGTCAGACTTTCCTACAATGAGCAGTTCTTC. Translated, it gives CASSRKGQVRLSYNEQFF. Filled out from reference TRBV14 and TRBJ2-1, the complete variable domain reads EAGVTQFPSHSVIEKGQTVTLRCDPISGHDNLYWYRRVMGKEIKFLLHFVKESKQDESGMPNNRFLAERTGGTYSTLKVQPAELEDSGVYFCASSRKGQVRLSYNEQFFGPGTRLTVL.

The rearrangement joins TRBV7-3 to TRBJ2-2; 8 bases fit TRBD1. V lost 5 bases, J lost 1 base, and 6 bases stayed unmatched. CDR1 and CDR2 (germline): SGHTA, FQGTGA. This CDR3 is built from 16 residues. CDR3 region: CASSPPGQENTGELFF. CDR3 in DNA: TGTGCCAGCAGCCCCCCGGGACAGGAGAACACCGGGGAGCTGTTTTTT.

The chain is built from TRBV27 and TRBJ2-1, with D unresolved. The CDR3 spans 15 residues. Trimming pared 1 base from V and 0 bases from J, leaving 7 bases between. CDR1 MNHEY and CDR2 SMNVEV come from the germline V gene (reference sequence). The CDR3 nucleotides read TGTGCCAGCAGTTTATTTGCGGTCTCCTACAATGAGCAGTTCTTC. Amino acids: CASSLFAVSYNEQFF.

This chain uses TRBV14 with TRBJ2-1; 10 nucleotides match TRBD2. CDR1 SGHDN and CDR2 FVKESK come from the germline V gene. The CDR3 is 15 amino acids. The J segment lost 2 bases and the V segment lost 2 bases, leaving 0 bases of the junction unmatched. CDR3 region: CASSQLAGAYNEQFF. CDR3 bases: TGTGCCAGCAGCCAACTAGCGGGAGCCTACAATGAGCAGTTCTTC.

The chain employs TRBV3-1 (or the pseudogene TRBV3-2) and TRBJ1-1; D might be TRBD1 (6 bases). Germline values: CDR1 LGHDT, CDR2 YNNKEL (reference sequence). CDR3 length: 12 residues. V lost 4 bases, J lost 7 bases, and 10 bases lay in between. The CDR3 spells CASSLGQLEAFF. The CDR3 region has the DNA TGTGCCAGCAGCCTTGGACAGCTTGAAGCTTTCTTT.

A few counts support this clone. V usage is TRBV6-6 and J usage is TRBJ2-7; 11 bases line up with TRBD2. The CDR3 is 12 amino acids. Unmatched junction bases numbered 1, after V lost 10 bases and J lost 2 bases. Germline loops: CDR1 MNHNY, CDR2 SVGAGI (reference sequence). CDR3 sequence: CATTSGTYEQYF. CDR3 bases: TGTGCCACGACTAGCGGGACCTACGAGCAGTACTTC.

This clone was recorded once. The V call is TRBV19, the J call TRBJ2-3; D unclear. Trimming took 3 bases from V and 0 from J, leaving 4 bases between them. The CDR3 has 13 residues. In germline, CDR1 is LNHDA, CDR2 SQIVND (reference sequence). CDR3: CASSMGSTDTQYF. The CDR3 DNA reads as TGTGCCAGTAGTATGGGCAGCACAGATACGCAGTATTTT.

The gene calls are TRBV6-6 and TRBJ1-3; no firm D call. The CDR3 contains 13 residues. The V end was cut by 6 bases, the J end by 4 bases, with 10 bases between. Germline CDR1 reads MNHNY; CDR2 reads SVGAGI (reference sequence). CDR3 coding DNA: TGTGCCAGCAGCCCACCCACAGGAAACACCATATATTTT. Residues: CASSPPTGNTIYF.

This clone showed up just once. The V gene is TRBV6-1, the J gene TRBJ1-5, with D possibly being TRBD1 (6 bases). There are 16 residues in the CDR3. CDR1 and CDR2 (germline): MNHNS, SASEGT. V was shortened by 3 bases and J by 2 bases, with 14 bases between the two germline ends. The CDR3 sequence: CASSEFTGPGNQPQHF. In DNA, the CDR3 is TGTGCCAGCAGTGAGTTTACAGGGCCAGGCAATCAGCCCCAGCATTTT.

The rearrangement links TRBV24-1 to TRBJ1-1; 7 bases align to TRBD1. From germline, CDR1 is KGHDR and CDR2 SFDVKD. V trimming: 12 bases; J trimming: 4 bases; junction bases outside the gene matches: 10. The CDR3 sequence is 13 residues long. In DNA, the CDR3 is TGTGCCTCTTCCCACAGGGGTAGCACTGAAGCTTTCTTT. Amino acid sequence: CASSHRGSTEAFF.

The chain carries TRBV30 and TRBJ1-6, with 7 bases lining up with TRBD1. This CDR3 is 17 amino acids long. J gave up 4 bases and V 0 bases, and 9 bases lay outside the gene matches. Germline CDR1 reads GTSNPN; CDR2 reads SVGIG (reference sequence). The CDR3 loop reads CAWSVMGQQTYNSPLHF. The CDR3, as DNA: TGTGCCTGGAGTGTAATGGGACAGCAAACGTATAATTCACCCCTCCACTTT.

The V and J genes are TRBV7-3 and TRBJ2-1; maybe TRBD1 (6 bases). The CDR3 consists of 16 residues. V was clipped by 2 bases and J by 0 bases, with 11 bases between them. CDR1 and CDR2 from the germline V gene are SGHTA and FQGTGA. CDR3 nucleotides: TGTGCCAGCAGCTTACAGGGGATAGGCTCCTACAATGAGCAGTTCTTC. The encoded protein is CASSLQGIGSYNEQFF. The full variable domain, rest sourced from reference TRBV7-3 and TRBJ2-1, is GAGVSQTPSNKVTEKGKYVELRCDPISGHTALYWYRQSLGQGPEFLIYFQGTGAADDSGLPNDRFFAVRPEGSVSTLKIQRTERGDSAVYLCASSLQGIGSYNEQFFGPGTRLTVL.

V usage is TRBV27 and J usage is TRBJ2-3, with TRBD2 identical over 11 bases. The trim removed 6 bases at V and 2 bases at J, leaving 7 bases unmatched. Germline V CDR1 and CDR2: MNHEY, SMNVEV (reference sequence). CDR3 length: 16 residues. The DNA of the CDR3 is TGTGCCAGCAGACCTCTACTAGCGGGGGTCACAGATACGCAGTATTTT. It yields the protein CASRPLLAGVTDTQYF.

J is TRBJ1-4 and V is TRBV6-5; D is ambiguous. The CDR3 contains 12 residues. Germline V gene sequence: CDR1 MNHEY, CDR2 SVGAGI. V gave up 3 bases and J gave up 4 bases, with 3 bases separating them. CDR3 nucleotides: TGTGCCAGCAGTTATCTTAATGAAAAACTGTTTTTT. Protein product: CASSYLNEKLFF.

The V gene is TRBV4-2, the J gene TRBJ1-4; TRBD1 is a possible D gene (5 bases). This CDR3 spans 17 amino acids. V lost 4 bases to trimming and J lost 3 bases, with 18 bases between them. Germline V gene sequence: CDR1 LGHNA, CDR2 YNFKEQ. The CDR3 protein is CASSLDGAGGPNEKLFF. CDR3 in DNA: TGTGCCAGCAGCCTCGACGGAGCCGGGGGTCCTAATGAAAAACTGTTTTTT.

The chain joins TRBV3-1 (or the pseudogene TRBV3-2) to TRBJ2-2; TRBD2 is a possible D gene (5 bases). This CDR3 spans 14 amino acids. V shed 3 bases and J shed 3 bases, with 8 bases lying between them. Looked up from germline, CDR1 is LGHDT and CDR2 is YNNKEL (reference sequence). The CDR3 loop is CASSHARDTGELFF. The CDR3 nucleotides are TGTGCCAGCAGCCACGCGAGGGACACCGGGGAGCTGTTTTTT.

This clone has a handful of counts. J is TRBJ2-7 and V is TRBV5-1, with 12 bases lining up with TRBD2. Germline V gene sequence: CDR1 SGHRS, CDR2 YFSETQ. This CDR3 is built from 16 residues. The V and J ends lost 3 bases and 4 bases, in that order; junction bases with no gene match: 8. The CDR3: CASSSIMTSGSYEQYF. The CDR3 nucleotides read TGCGCCAGCAGCTCAATAATGACTAGCGGGAGTTACGAGCAGTACTTC.

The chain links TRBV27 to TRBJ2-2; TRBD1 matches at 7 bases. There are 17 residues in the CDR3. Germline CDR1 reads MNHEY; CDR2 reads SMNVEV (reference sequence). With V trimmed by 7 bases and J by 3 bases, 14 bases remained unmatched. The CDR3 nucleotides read TGTGCCAGCACCATATTTACCGGGACAGAGGACACCGGGGAGCTGTTTTTT. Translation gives CASTIFTGTEDTGELFF.

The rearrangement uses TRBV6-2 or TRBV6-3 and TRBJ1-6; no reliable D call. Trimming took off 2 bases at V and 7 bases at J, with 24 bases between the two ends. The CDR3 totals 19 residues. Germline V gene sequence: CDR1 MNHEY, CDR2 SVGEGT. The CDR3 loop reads CASSYVEGGISIINSPLHF. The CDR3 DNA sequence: TGTGCCAGCAGTTACGTGGAGGGAGGAATCAGCATAATAAATTCACCCCTCCACTTT.

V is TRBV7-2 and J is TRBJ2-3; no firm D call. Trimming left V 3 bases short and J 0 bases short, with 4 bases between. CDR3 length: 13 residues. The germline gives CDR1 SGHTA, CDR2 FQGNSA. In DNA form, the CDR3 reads TGTGCCAGCAGCTTGCTAAGCACAGATACGCAGTATTTT. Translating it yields CASSLLSTDTQYF.

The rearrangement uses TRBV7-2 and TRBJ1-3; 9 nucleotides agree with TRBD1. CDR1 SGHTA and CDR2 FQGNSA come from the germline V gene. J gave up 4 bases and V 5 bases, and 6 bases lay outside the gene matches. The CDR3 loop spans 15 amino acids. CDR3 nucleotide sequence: TGTGCCAGCAGCAATGGACAGGGGACGGGAAACACCATATATTTT. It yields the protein CASSNGQGTGNTIYF.

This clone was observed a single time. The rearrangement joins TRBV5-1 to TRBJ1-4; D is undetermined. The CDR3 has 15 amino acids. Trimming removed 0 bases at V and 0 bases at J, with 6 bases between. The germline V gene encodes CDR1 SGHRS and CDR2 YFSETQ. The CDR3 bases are TGCGCCAGCAGCTTGGCCGGGGCAACTAATGAAAAACTGTTTTTT. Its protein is CASSLAGATNEKLFF. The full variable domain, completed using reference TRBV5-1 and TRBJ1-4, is KAGVTQTPRYLIKTRGQQVTLSCSPISGHRSVSWYQQTPGQGLQFLFEYFSETQRNKGNFPGRFSGRQFSNSRSEMNVSTLELGDSALYLCASSLAGATNEKLFFGSGTQLSVL.